This entry lists 11 T cell receptor beta chains sequenced from one sample in a study of multiple sclerosis patients with progressive multifocal leukoencephalopathy. Using immunoSEQ multiplex PCR, the repertoire was profiled, and TCRdb retains in-frame clones only, with some absent. The sample lists 25,000 to 35,000 clones; more than 75% were seen once. Noted time point: time of PML onset. This specimen consisted of PBMCs, obtained from a patient treated with natalizumab. These receptors all come from a human donor with progressive multifocal leukoencephalopathy.

In its sample, this clone was seen once. The chain uses TRBV6-6 and TRBJ1-5; D not resolved. The CDR3 spans 14 residues. Trimming shortened V by 7 bases and J by 0 bases, and 10 bases separated the two germline ends. Germline CDR1 MNHNY, CDR2 SVGAGI (reference sequence). The DNA for the CDR3 is TGTGCCAGCATGGGCGACTATAGCAATCAGCCCCAGCATTTT. Translating gives CASMGDYSNQPQHF.

The chain combines TRBV7-2 with TRBJ2-1, with TRBD2 matching 8 bases. The germline V gene has CDR1 SGHTA and CDR2 FQGNSA. V dropped 2 bases and J dropped 9; count of bases not matched to a gene: 12. The CDR3 has 16 residues. Here the CDR3 DNA reads TGTGCCAGCAGCTTAACCCCGGGCCTCGGGGGGGCTGAGCAGTTCTTC. Its protein product is CASSLTPGLGGAEQFF. The variable domain in full, with the rest retrieved from reference TRBV7-2 and TRBJ2-1, is GAGVSQSPSNKVTEKGKDVELRCDPISGHTALYWYRQSLGQGLEFLIYFQGNSAPDKSGLPSDRFSAERTGGSVSTLTIQRTQQEDSAVYLCASSLTPGLGGAEQFFGPGTRLTVL.

The chain combines TRBV9 with TRBJ1-1; tentative D call: TRBD1 (6 bases). V lost 0 bases and J lost 4, with 19 bases in between. Germline values: CDR1 SGDLS, CDR2 YYNGEE. CDR3 size: 17 residues. CDR3 sequence reads: CASSVDPLSGVRTEAFF. CDR3 in DNA: TGTGCCAGCAGCGTAGACCCACTCTCAGGGGTTCGCACTGAAGCTTTCTTT.

The V gene is TRBV2, the J gene TRBJ1-2; 8 bases align to TRBD1. Germline V gene sequence: CDR1 SNHLY, CDR2 FYNNEI. The CDR3 length is 13 residues. The CDR3 loop reads CAGRTGTNYGYTF. The CDR3 DNA sequence: TGTGCTGGTAGGACAGGGACAAACTATGGCTACACCTTC.

The rearrangement uses TRBV18 and TRBJ1-1; TRBD1 is a possible D gene (5 bases). The CDR3 is 15 residues long. V lost 2 bases and J lost 2, with 12 bases in between. The V gene's germline CDR1 is KGHSH and CDR2 LQKENI. The DNA for the CDR3 is TGTGCCAGCTCACCATTTTCGGGGGTAAACACTGAAGCTTTCTTT. Translated: CASSPFSGVNTEAFF.

The DNA for the CDR3 is TGTGCCACCAGCAGAGAGGGCAGGGGCTATGGCTACACCTTC. It specifies CATSREGRGYGYTF. The chain combines TRBV15 with TRBJ1-2; a weak D match, TRBD1 (6 bases). This CDR3 is built from 14 residues. Trimming left V 0 bases short and J 4 bases short, with 9 bases between. CDR1 LNHNV and CDR2 YYDKDF come from the germline V gene (reference sequence).

The CDR3 bases are TGTGCCAGCAGCCCCAAGGGGGGGGTGACCATATATTTT. It encodes CASSPKGGVTIYF. V usage is TRBV11-2 and J usage is TRBJ1-3; perhaps TRBD1 as D (6 bases). V was shortened by 5 bases and J by 10 bases, with 15 bases between the two germline ends. The germline V gene has CDR1 SGHAT and CDR2 FQNNGV. CDR3 length equals 13 residues.

J is TRBJ1-1 and V is TRBV28; perhaps TRBD1 as D (5 bases). V was shortened by 1 base and J by 4 bases, with 16 bases between the two germline ends. Germline CDR1 and CDR2: MDHEN and SYDVKM. The CDR3 runs to 16 residues. The CDR3 spells CASSLSRGSWGTEAFF. The CDR3 DNA is TGTGCCAGCAGTTTATCACGGGGGAGTTGGGGCACTGAAGCTTTCTTT.

In this sample, this clone turned up once. The chain joins TRBV9 to TRBJ1-6, with no clear D. The germline V gene encodes CDR1 SGDLS and CDR2 YYNGEE. This CDR3 contains 15 residues. Deletions cut 4 bases from V and 9 bases from J, with 17 bases between. CDR3 DNA sequence: TGTGCCAGCAGCTCCGATCCGGGATCTGCTTCACCCCTCCACTTT. Its translation: CASSSDPGSASPLHF. The full variable domain, its missing parts supplied by reference TRBV9 and TRBJ1-6, is DSGVTQTPKHLITATGQRVTLRCSPRSGDLSVYWYQQSLDQGLQFLIQYYNGEERAKGNILERFSAQQFPDLHSELNLSSLELGDSALYFCASSSDPGSASPLHFGNGTRLTVT.

The gene calls are TRBV12-5 and TRBJ1-1; D uncertain. The germline CDR1 and CDR2 sequences are LGHNT and FRNRAP. The CDR3 loop spans 17 amino acids. V was cut by 0 bases and J by 2 bases, with 16 bases left in between. For the CDR3, the DNA is TGTGCTAGTGGTTTGGTGCTCGAGGAGTTTATTAACACTGAAGCTTTCTTT. Residues: CASGLVLEEFINTEAFF.

This sequence joins TRBV5-4 and TRBJ1-2, with D tentatively TRBD1 (6 bases). The length of the CDR3 is 15 residues. Germline CDR1 is SGHNT and CDR2 is YYREEE (reference sequence). The V and J ends lost 3 bases and 8 bases respectively, with 20 bases between them. The CDR3 DNA is TGTGCCAGCAGCTCCGCCAGGGTGAGGGGGGTCGGCTACACCTTC. Protein product: CASSSARVRGVGYTF.